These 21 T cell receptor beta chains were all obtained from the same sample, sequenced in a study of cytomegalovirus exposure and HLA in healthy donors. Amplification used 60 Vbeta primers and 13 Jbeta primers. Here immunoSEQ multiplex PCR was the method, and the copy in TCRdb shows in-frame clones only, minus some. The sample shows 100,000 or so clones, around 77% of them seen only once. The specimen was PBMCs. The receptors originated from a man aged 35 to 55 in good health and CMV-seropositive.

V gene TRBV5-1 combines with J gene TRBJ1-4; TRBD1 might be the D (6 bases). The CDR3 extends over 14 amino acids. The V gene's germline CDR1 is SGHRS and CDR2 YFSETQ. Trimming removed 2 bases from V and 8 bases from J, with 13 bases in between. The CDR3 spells CASSFPGVGEKLFF. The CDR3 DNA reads TGCGCCAGCAGCTTTCCAGGGGTCGGGGAAAAACTGTTTTTT.

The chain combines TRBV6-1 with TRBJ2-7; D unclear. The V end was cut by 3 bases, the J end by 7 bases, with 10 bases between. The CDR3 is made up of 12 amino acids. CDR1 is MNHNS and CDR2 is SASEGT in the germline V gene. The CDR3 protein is CASSEQAREQYF. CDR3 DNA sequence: TGTGCCAGCAGTGAGCAGGCCCGAGAGCAGTACTTC.

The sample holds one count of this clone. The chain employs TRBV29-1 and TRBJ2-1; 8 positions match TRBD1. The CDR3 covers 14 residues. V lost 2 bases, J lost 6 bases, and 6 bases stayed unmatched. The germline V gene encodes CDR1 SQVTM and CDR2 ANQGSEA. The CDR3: CSVETTGVGNEQFF. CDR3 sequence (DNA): TGCAGCGTTGAAACGACAGGGGTAGGCAATGAGCAGTTCTTC.

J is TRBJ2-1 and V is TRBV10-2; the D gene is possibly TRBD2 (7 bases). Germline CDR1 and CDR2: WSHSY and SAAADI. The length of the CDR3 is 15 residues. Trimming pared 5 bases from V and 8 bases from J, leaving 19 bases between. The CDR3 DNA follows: TGCGCCAGCAGTTTAAGGGGGGGGGTACCCTATGAGCAGTTCTTC. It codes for CASSLRGGVPYEQFF.

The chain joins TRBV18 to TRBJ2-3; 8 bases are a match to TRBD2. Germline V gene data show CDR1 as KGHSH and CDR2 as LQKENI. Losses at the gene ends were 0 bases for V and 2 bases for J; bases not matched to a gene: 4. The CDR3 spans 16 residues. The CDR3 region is CASSPPGGGPTDTQYF. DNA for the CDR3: TGTGCCAGCTCACCACCGGGCGGGGGGCCCACAGATACGCAGTATTTT.

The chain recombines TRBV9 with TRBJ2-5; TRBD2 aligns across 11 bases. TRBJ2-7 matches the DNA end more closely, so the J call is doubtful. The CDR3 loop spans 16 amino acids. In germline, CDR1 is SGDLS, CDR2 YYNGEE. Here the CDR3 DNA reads TGTGCCAGCAGCGTAGTGGCTAGCGGGGGGCAAAGCGAGCAGTACTTC. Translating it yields CASSVVASGGQSEQYF.

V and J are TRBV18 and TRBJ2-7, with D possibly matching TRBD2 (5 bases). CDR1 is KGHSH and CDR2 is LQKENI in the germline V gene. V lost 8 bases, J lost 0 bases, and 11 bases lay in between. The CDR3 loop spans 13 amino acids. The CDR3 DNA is TGTGCCAGCCAGTCCGGGGACTCCTACGAGCAGTACTTC. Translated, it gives CASQSGDSYEQYF. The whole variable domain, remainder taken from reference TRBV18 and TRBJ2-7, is NAGVMQNPRHLVRRRGQEARLRCSPMKGHSHVYWYRQLPEEGLKFMVYLQKENIIDESGMPKERFSAEFPKEGPSILRIQQVVRGDSAAYFCASQSGDSYEQYFGPGTRLTVT.

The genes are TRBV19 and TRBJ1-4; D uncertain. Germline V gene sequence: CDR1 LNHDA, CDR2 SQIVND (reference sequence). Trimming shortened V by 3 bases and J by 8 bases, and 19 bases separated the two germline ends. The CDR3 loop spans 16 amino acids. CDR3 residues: CASSMALGPFLEKLFF. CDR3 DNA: TGTGCCAGTAGTATGGCCCTGGGCCCGTTCCTCGAAAAACTGTTTTTT.

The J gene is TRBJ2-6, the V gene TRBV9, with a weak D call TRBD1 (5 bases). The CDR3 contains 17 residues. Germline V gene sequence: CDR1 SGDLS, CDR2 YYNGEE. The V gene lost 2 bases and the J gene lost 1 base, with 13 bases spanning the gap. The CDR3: CASSVWQGLSGANVLTF. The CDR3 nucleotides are TGTGCCAGCAGCGTGTGGCAGGGCCTATCTGGGGCCAACGTCCTGACTTTC. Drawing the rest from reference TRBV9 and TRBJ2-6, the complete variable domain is DSGVTQTPKHLITATGQRVTLRCSPRSGDLSVYWYQQSLDQGLQFLIQYYNGEERAKGNILERFSAQQFPDLHSELNLSSLELGDSALYFCASSVWQGLSGANVLTFGAGSRLTVL.

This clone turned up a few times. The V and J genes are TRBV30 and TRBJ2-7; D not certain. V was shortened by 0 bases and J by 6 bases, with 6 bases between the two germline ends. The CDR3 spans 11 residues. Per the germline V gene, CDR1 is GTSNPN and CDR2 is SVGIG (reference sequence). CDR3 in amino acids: CAWSVRSEQYF. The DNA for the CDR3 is TGTGCCTGGAGTGTACGGTCCGAGCAGTACTTC. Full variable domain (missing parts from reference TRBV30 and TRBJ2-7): SQTIHQWPATLVQPVGSPLSLECTVEGTSNPNLYWYRQAAGRGLQLLFYSVGIGQISSEVPQNLSASRPQDRQFILSSKKLLLSDSGFYLCAWSVRSEQYFGPGTRLTVT.

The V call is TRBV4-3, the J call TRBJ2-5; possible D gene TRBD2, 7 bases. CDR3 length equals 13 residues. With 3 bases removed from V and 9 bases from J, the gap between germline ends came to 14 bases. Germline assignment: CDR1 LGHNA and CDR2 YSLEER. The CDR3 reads CASSQSGGLSQYF. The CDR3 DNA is TGCGCCAGCAGCCAGTCGGGGGGCTTATCCCAGTACTTC.

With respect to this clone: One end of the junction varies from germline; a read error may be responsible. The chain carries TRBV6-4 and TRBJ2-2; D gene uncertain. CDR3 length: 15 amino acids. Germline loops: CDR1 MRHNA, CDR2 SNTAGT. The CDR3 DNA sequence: TGTGCCAGCAGCGACTCTCACTACAACACCGGGGAGCTGTTTTTT. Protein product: CASSDSHYNTGELFF.

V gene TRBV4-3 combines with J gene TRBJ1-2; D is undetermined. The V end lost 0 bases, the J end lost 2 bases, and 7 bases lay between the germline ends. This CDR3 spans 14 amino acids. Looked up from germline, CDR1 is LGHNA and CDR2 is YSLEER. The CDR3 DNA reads TGCGCCAGCAGCCAAGACACGGGAAACTATGGCTACACCTTC. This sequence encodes CASSQDTGNYGYTF.

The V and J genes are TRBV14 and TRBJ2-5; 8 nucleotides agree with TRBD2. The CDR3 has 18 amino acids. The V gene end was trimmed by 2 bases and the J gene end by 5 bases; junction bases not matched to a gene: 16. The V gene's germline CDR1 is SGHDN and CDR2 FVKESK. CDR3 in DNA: TGTGCCAGCAGCCAACAACGACTAGCGAACCCGCGGCAGGAGACCCAGTACTTC. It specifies CASSQQRLANPRQETQYF. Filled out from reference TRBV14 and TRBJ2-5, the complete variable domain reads EAGVTQFPSHSVIEKGQTVTLRCDPISGHDNLYWYRRVMGKEIKFLLHFVKESKQDESGMPNNRFLAERTGGTYSTLKVQPAELEDSGVYFCASSQQRLANPRQETQYFGPGTRLLVL.

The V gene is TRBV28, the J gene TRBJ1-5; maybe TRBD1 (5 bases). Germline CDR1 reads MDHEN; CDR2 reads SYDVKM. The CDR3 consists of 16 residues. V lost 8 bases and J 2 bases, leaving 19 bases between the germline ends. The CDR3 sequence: CASPPSRAVGNQPQHF. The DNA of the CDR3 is TGTGCCAGCCCCCCCAGCAGGGCGGTGGGCAATCAGCCCCAGCATTTT. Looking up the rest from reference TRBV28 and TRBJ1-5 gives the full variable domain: DVKVTQSSRYLVKRTGEKVFLECVQDMDHENMFWYRQDPGLGLRLIYFSYDVKMKEKGDIPEGYSVSREKKERFSLILESASTNQTSMYLCASPPSRAVGNQPQHFGDGTRLSIL.

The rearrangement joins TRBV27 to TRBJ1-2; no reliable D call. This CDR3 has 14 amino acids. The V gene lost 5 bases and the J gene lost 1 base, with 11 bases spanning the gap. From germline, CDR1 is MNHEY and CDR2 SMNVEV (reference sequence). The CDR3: CASSPGGVNYGYTF. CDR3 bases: TGTGCCAGCAGTCCCGGAGGAGTTAACTATGGCTACACCTTC.

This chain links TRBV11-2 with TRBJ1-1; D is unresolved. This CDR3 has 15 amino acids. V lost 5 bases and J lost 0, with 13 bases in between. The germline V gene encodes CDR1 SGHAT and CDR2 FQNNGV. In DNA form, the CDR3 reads TGTGCCAGCAGCCGATGGGCCGAAATGAACACTGAAGCTTTCTTT. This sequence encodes CASSRWAEMNTEAFF.

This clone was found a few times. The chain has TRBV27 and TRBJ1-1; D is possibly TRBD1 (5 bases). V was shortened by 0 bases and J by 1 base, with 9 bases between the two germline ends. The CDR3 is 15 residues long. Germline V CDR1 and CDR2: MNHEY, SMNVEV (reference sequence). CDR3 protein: CASSLSLQENTEAFF. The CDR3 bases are TGTGCCAGCAGTTTATCTCTACAGGAGAACACTGAAGCTTTCTTT.

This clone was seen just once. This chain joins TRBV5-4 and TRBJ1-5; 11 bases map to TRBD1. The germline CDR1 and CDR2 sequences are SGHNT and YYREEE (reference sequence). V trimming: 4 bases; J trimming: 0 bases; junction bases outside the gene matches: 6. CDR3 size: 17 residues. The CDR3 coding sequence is TGTGCCAGCAGCCTAGGGACAGGGGGGAATAGCAATCAGCCCCAGCATTTT. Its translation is CASSLGTGGNSNQPQHF.

The CDR3 DNA follows: TGTGCCAGCAGCTTAGATCAGATAATAGGACAGGGGCGCAACGAGCAGTACTTC. It codes for CASSLDQIIGQGRNEQYF. This rearrangement joins TRBV11-2 to TRBJ2-7; 9 nucleotides line up with TRBD1. V gave up 0 bases and J gave up 5 bases; unmatched junction bases: 14. Germline CDR1 is SGHAT and CDR2 is FQNNGV. The length of the CDR3 is 18 residues.

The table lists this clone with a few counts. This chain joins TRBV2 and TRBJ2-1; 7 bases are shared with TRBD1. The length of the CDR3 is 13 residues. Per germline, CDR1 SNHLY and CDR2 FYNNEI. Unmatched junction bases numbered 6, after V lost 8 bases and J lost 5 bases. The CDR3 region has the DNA TGTGCCAGCCGTGGGGACAGCAACAATGAGCAGTTCTTC. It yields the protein CASRGDSNNEQFF.